Included here is one TCR beta chain sequence, with context. The method was immunoSEQ multiplex PCR; TCRdb's version includes in-frame clones alone and lacks a portion of them. The sample lists 150,000 or so clones; approximately 84% were seen once. This record belongs to a study of blood T cell repertoires in COVID-19. In the study overall: The United States, Italy and Spain supplied acute and convalescent COVID-19 samples. In each case, the material was cDNA or gDNA derived from T cells, B-cell-depleted T cells, or PBMCs.

V lost 9 bases and J 5 bases, leaving 14 bases between the germline ends. Germline CDR1 is LGHNT and CDR2 is FRNRAP. The CDR3 runs to 12 residues. This TCR was sampled from a woman aged 60 to 75 with acute or convalescent COVID-19. The chain employs TRBV12-5 and TRBJ2-7; D not resolved. The source material was peripheral blood. CDR3 sequence (DNA): TGTGCTAGGTGGGTGGGCCAGCACGAGCAGTACTTC. It encodes CARWVGQHEQYF.